This TCR beta chain was retrieved from a study of T cell responses to AZD1222 COVID-19 vaccine. Whole-study context: Pooling covered second doses at about 4 or about 12 weeks. Study-level results: Samples come after the peak T cell response, not at day 14. When two AZD1222 doses had been given, Spike-specific TCR breadth and depth rose. Among vaccine-associated CD4 TCRs, coverage spanned spike, with dominance at 160-218 and 743-854.

Repertoires were generated with immunoSEQ multiplex PCR, while TCRdb's copy carries only in-frame clones and drops some. The sample has fewer than 100,000 clones, about 88% seen once. With V trimmed by 8 bases and J by 7 bases, 8 bases remained unmatched. The CDR3 has 13 residues. From germline, CDR1 is MNHEY and CDR2 SMNVEV (reference sequence). As regards this clone: Antigen: not known.

The receptor's source is an adult in good health. The sample in question was peripheral blood, obtained on day 0 of AZD1222 vaccination. The chain joins TRBV27 to TRBJ1-2; 9 nucleotides agree with TRBD1. The CDR3 here is CASSPGDRAGYTF. CDR3 nucleotide sequence: TGTGCCAGCTCGCCAGGGGACAGGGCTGGCTACACCTTC.